The sequence of this TCR beta chain was determined in a study of blood T cells in healthy people across ages. A word on this clonotype: What it binds is not known.

V dropped 3 bases and J dropped 6; count of bases not matched to a gene: 4. The CDR3 sequence is 14 residues long. Germline V lookup: CDR1 SGHTA, CDR2 FQGTGA. Healthy Caucasian individuals from Russia aged about 6 to 90 were enrolled as donors. A minimum of 7 million PBMCs was isolated per sample. Study-wide results and limits: Expanded clonotype shifts may have been confounded, as the donors had an unknown CMV status.

A second PCR of about 6 to 12 cycles used a sample-barcoded 5' primer and a J-beta primer mix. Researchers report that a template-switch adaptor with 12 random nucleotides tagged each cDNA molecule. TCRdb re-derived calls from the 5' RACE reads in MiXCR, one entry per CDR3 protein. The repertoire holds 600,000 to 800,000 distinct CDR3 sequences, with about 21% as singletons. V usage is TRBV7-3 and J usage is TRBJ1-1, with 10 bases fitting TRBD1. Material: blood. This receptor was obtained from a man between 65 and 80 years old in good health. This CDR3 reads CASSLRQGASEAFF. CDR3 coding DNA: TGTGCCAGCAGCTTGAGACAGGGGGCTTCTGAAGCTTTCTTT.